These 32 T cell receptor beta chains came from one sample sequenced in a study of Tregs in tolerant kidney transplant recipients. Mixed chimerism was transient after nonmyeloablative marrow transplants from related graft donors. Assay used: immunoSEQ multiplex PCR; TCRdb lists only in-frame clones, some missing. In all, the sample yields 15,000 or so clones. This specimen was CD4+ T cells from blood (PBMCs), taken 12 months after the transplant. Receptors originate from a human patient who received a combined kidney and bone marrow transplant. Part of the T cells may come from the graft donor.

With regard to this clone: Read coverage stops 3 residues before the CDR3 terminus; the germline J gene supplies the remainder. The chain joins TRBV30 to TRBJ2-5, with TRBD1 as a possible D gene (5 bases). The CDR3 has 14 residues. Germline values: CDR1 GTSNPN, CDR2 SVGIG (reference sequence). Trimming took 4 bases from V and 5 from J, leaving 17 bases between them. This CDR3 reads CAWTVPRGSETQYF. Incomplete CDR3 DNA: TGTGCCTGGACCGTACCAAGGGGTTCCGAGACC.

Regarding this clone: The read ends 3 residues early relative to the CDR3; the germline J gene fills the gap. The rearrangement uses TRBV9 and TRBJ1-4; possible D gene TRBD1, 5 bases. Germline CDR1 reads SGDLS; CDR2 reads YYNGEE. The V end lost 3 bases, the J end lost 5 bases, and 11 bases lay between the germline ends. The CDR3 spans 14 residues. CDR3 DNA (partial): TGTGCCAGCAGCGGAGGCGAGGGGAATGAAAAA. Protein sequence: CASSGGEGNEK. The complete CDR3 reads CASSGGEGNEKLFF.

With regard to this clone: The sequence runs out 3 residues before the end of the CDR3; the remainder is reconstructed from the germline J gene. This sequence joins TRBV5-1 and TRBJ2-5; 8 bases are a match to TRBD1. This CDR3 region has 16 residues. Germline values: CDR1 SGHRS, CDR2 YFSETQ. Unmatched junction bases numbered 7, after V lost 0 bases and J lost 3 bases. The DNA read from the CDR3 is TGCGCCAGCAGCTTGGGGGACTCAGGGGGCAAAGAGACC. It specifies CASSLGDSGGKET. From start to end, the CDR3 is CASSLGDSGGKETQYF.

With regard to this clone: Read data end 3 residues before the CDR3 end; the end is taken from the germline J gene. The rearrangement links TRBV5-1 to TRBJ2-6, with 12 nucleotides matching TRBD1. V trimming: 4 bases; J trimming: 0 bases; junction bases outside the gene matches: 5. The length of the CDR3 is 18 residues. Germline CDR1 reads SGHRS; CDR2 reads YFSETQ. CDR3 in amino acids: CASSQGTGGHSGANVLTF. The sequenced CDR3 bases are TGCGCCAGCAGCCAGGGGACAGGGGGCCACTCTGGGGCCAACGTC.

In the case of this clone: The read terminates 3 residues ahead of where the CDR3 ends, so the germline J gene completes it. The V call is TRBV28, the J call TRBJ1-4; 9 bases fit TRBD1. From germline, CDR1 is MDHEN and CDR2 SYDVKM. The CDR3 totals 14 residues. With V trimmed by 5 bases and J by 8 bases, 6 bases remained unmatched. The CDR3 spells CASSPGQGTEKLFF. The sequenced CDR3 bases are TGTGCCAGCAGTCCCGGACAGGGGACCGAAAAA.

About this clone itself: The read is 3 residues too short to cover the CDR3 end, so that end is filled in from the germline J gene. V and J are TRBV2 and TRBJ1-6; no reliable D call. Trimming stripped 7 bases from V and 4 bases from J, with 11 bases between. The CDR3 has 14 amino acids. CDR1 SNHLY and CDR2 FYNNEI come from the germline V gene. The chain's CDR3 is CASMGVGYNSPLHF. The DNA read from the CDR3 is TGTGCCAGCATGGGCGTTGGATATAATTCACCC.

Partial CDR3 DNA: TGTGCCTGGAACAGGGACCCCCAAGAGACC. It specifies CAWNRDPQET. The CDR3 in full is CAWNRDPQETQYF. The J gene is TRBJ2-5, the V gene TRBV30; D possibly corresponds to TRBD1 (6 bases). The read ends 3 residues early relative to the CDR3; the germline J gene fills the gap. Germline-derived CDR1 and CDR2 are GTSNPN and SVGIG (reference sequence). V was shortened by 4 bases and J by 1 base, with 10 bases between the two germline ends. The CDR3 has 13 residues.

To note about this clone: The read terminates 3 residues ahead of where the CDR3 ends, so the germline J gene completes it. The gene calls are TRBV18 and TRBJ1-2, with a possible D match to TRBD1 (6 bases). V was clipped by 0 bases and J by 1 base, with 12 bases between them. The CDR3 runs to 16 residues. From germline, CDR1 is KGHSH and CDR2 LQKENI. Partial CDR3 DNA: TGTGCCAGCTCACCACCGTCAGGGGCAAGTAACTATGGC. The encoded protein is CASSPPSGASNYG. The complete CDR3 reads CASSPPSGASNYGYTF.

CDR3 residues: CASSSQGDQPQHF. CDR3 DNA, as far as it was read: TGTGCCAGCAGCTCCCAGGGGGACCAGCCC. This chain links TRBV7-2 with TRBJ1-5, with TRBD1 matching over 7 bases. Read sequence stops 3 residues before the CDR3 end, and the germline J gene provides the missing end. Germline V gives CDR1 SGHTA, CDR2 FQGNSA. The CDR3 sequence is 13 residues long. V lost 4 bases to trimming and J lost 7 bases; unmatched junction nucleotides: 4.

CDR3 sequence reads: CASSLGSRYNEQFF. The DNA read from the CDR3 is TGTGCCAGCAGCTTGGGTAGTCGGTACAATGAG. The J gene is TRBJ2-1, the V gene TRBV5-6; the D is unclear. The CDR3 end lies 3 residues beyond the end of the read and is filled in from the germline J gene. Between the trimmed V and J ends, which lost 0 bases and 4 bases, there was a span of 8 bases. This CDR3 contains 14 residues. Germline CDR1 reads SGHDT; CDR2 reads YYEEEE.

As for this clone: Read data end 3 residues before the CDR3 end; the end is taken from the germline J gene. This rearrangement joins TRBV19 to TRBJ1-5; D is possibly TRBD1 (5 bases). Germline CDR1 reads LNHDA; CDR2 reads SQIVND (reference sequence). The CDR3 length is 16 residues. V lost 2 bases, J lost 7 bases, and 18 bases lay in between. Partial CDR3 DNA: TGTGCCAGTAGTATACTTGGGCAGGGAAATCTCCAGCCC. Translating gives CASSILGQGNLQP. The whole CDR3 region reads CASSILGQGNLQPQHF.

Concerning this clone: The CDR3 goes on 3 residues after the read ends, and that part is filled in from the germline J gene. The J gene is TRBJ1-4, the V gene TRBV2, with 9 nucleotides matching TRBD1. This CDR3 has 12 amino acids. Germline loops: CDR1 SNHLY, CDR2 FYNNEI. The ends lost 8 bases at V and 8 bases at J; junction bases unmatched: 3. The CDR3 sequence: CASYRGREKLFF. The part of the CDR3 DNA that was read is TGTGCCAGCTACAGGGGGCGAGAAAAA.

On this clone itself: Read sequence stops 3 residues before the CDR3 end, and the germline J gene provides the missing end. The rearrangement uses TRBV6-1 and TRBJ2-7; maybe TRBD2 (6 bases). Trimming removed 2 bases from V and 0 bases from J, with 11 bases in between. The V gene's germline CDR1 is MNHNS and CDR2 SASEGT. The length of the CDR3 is 15 residues. The chain's CDR3 is CASSESGRSSYEQYF. Incomplete CDR3 DNA: TGTGCCAGCAGTGAAAGCGGGCGAAGCTCCTACGAG.

On this clone itself: The read finishes 3 residues shy of the CDR3 end, and the germline J gene is used to complete it. This chain joins TRBV20-1 and TRBJ1-4; 7 bases are shared with TRBD1. Trimming cost V 6 bases and J 4 bases; bases outside gene matches: 5. The CDR3 consists of 13 residues. Germline values: CDR1 DFQATT, CDR2 SNEGSKA (reference sequence). This CDR3 reads CSASTGHNEKLFF. The part of the CDR3 DNA that was read is TGCAGTGCCTCGACAGGGCATAATGAAAAA.

Concerning this clone itself: The DNA ends 3 residues before the CDR3 does, and the rest of the CDR3 is filled in from the germline J gene. V and J are TRBV19 and TRBJ2-7; 7 nucleotides line up with TRBD1. V gave up 7 bases and J gave up 1 base; unmatched junction bases: 10. CDR3 length: 15 residues. CDR1 and CDR2 (germline): LNHDA, SQIVND (reference sequence). CDR3 DNA (partial): TGTGCCAGTACGGAAGGGGGCTTAGGATCCTACGAG. It encodes CASTEGGLGSYE. The entire CDR3 protein reads CASTEGGLGSYEQYF.

Points on this clone: Coverage ceases 3 residues before the CDR3 finishes, and the germline J gene fills in the end. The V and J genes are TRBV20-1 and TRBJ1-1, with a tentative D call TRBD1 (6 bases). The CDR3 sequence is 13 residues long. Trimming stripped 6 bases from V and 1 base from J, with 12 bases between. Germline V gene data show CDR1 as DFQATT and CDR2 as SNEGSKA (reference sequence). The DNA read from the CDR3 is TGCAGTGCCGGGGGCGGGGGGAACACTGAA. It yields the protein CSAGGGGNTE. In full, the CDR3 reads CSAGGGGNTEAFF.

Incomplete CDR3 DNA: TGTGCCAGTAGCACCGCGCGGGGGGCCGCTGAA. Translation gives CASSTARGAAE. The full CDR3 sequence reads CASSTARGAAEAFF. The chain is built from TRBV19 and TRBJ1-1; possible D gene TRBD1, 6 bases. The CDR3 goes on 3 residues after the read ends, and that part is filled in from the germline J gene. Germline assignment: CDR1 LNHDA and CDR2 SQIVND (reference sequence). V was shortened by 6 bases and J by 6 bases, with 17 bases between the two germline ends. The CDR3 contains 14 residues. The variable domain in full, with the rest retrieved from reference TRBV19 and TRBJ1-1, is DGGITQSPKYLFRKEGQNVTLSCEQNLNHDAMYWYRQDPGQGLRLIYYSQIVNDFQKGDIAEGYSVSREKKESFPLTVTSAQKNPTAFYLCASSTARGAAEAFFGQGTRLTVV.

A note on this clone: The CDR3 goes on 3 residues after the read ends, and that part is filled in from the germline J gene. The chain links TRBV23-1 to TRBJ2-7; no reliable D call. TRBV23-1 falls under the ORF class, with uncertain function. The V and J ends lost 0 bases and 5 bases respectively, with 23 bases between them. The CDR3 extends over 18 amino acids. CDR3 region: CASSQSMGQQNSWDEQYF. The covered CDR3 bases are TGCGCCAGCAGTCAATCGATGGGTCAGCAGAACAGTTGGGACGAG.

Concerning this clone itself: The sequence runs out 3 residues before the end of the CDR3; the remainder is reconstructed from the germline J gene. The rearrangement uses TRBV19 and TRBJ1-2, with D unclear. This CDR3 contains 13 residues. The germline V gene encodes CDR1 LNHDA and CDR2 SQIVND (reference sequence). Between the trimmed V and J ends, which lost 6 bases and 4 bases, there was a span of 12 bases. CDR3 DNA (partial): TGTGCCAGTAGCCCTCGGGGAAGCTATGGC. It is translated as CASSPRGSYG. In full, the CDR3 reads CASSPRGSYGYTF.

In regard to this clone: The CDR3 is cut off 3 residues early in the read; its end comes from the germline J gene. The chain links TRBV30 to TRBJ2-3; 10 nucleotides line up with TRBD2. V was clipped by 1 base and J by 3 bases; unmatched bases: 7. Per germline, CDR1 GTSNPN and CDR2 SVGIG (reference sequence). CDR3 length equals 16 residues. The CDR3 region is CAWSAGFSGRTDTQYF. CDR3 DNA, as far as it was read: TGTGCCTGGAGTGCCGGTTTTAGCGGGAGGACAGATACG.

With respect to this clone: The read terminates 3 residues before the CDR3 end, so the remaining end is supplied by the germline J gene. This chain joins TRBV2 and TRBJ2-1; possibly TRBD1 for D (6 bases). The CDR3 runs 15 residues. Per germline, CDR1 SNHLY and CDR2 FYNNEI. Between the trimmed V and J ends, which lost 5 bases and 5 bases, there was a span of 16 bases. CDR3 bases read: TGTGCCAGCAGTTGGAGCAGGGGAATTAACAATGAG. This codes for CASSWSRGINNE. The full CDR3 is CASSWSRGINNEQFF.

With regard to this clone: The read finishes 3 residues shy of the CDR3 end, and the germline J gene is used to complete it. The chain carries TRBV5-3 and TRBJ1-5; TRBD1 aligns across 8 bases. TRBV5-3 is given ORF status, its function remaining uncertain. V was pared by 3 bases and J by 5 bases, with 4 bases of the junction left unmatched. There are 14 residues in the CDR3. CDR3 in amino acids: CARSSDRGDQPQHF. CDR3 bases read: TGTGCCAGAAGCTCAGACAGGGGTGATCAGCCC.

A remark on this clone: The read ends 3 residues early relative to the CDR3; the germline J gene fills the gap. J is TRBJ2-1 and V is TRBV7-3, with D perhaps TRBD2 (6 bases). This CDR3 has 11 amino acids. V was trimmed by 5 bases and J by 9 bases, leaving 8 bases between them. CDR1 and CDR2 (germline): SGHTA, FQGTGA. CDR3 DNA (partial): TGTGCCAGCAGCCCGGGGGTTGAG. It codes for CASSPGVE. The CDR3 as a whole reads CASSPGVEQFF. The full variable domain, in which reference TRBV7-3 and TRBJ2-1 provide the parts outside the CDR3, is GAGVSQTPSNKVTEKGKYVELRCDPISGHTALYWYRQSLGQGPEFLIYFQGTGAADDSGLPNDRFFAVRPEGSVSTLKIQRTERGDSAVYLCASSPGVEQFFGPGTRLTVL.

In the case of this clone: The read is 3 residues too short to cover the CDR3 end, so that end is filled in from the germline J gene. V gene TRBV2 combines with J gene TRBJ2-3; tentatively, D is TRBD2 (5 bases). Between the trimmed V and J ends, which lost 8 bases and 0 bases, there was a span of 12 bases. The CDR3 has 14 amino acids. Germline CDR1 and CDR2: SNHLY and FYNNEI. CDR3 DNA, as far as it was read: TGTGCCAGCCACAGACTATCTAGCACAGATACG. Translated: CASHRLSSTDT. The entire CDR3 reads CASHRLSSTDTQYF. The variable domain in full, with the rest retrieved from reference TRBV2 and TRBJ2-3, is EPEVTQTPSHQVTQMGQEVILRCVPISNHLYFYWYRQILGQKVEFLVSFYNNEISEKSEIFDDQFSVERPDGSNFTLKIRSTKLEDSAMYFCASHRLSSTDTQYFGPGTRLTVL.

Remarks on this clone: The read comes to an end 3 residues before the CDR3 does, leaving the germline J gene to fill in the end. This sequence joins TRBV30 and TRBJ2-5; D is perhaps TRBD1 or TRBD2 (5 bases each). This CDR3 is built from 16 residues. Germline V CDR1 and CDR2: GTSNPN, SVGIG (reference sequence). The germline V and J ends were trimmed by 0 bases and 2 bases, with 16 bases remaining between them. The CDR3 reads CAWSVRPGRGQETQYF. Incomplete CDR3 DNA: TGTGCCTGGAGTGTAAGGCCAGGGCGAGGGCAAGAGACC.

On this clone itself: Sequencing ends 3 residues short of the CDR3 end; the germline J gene provides the rest. The chain carries TRBV18 and TRBJ2-1; 8 positions match TRBD2. V shed 6 bases and J 2 bases; nucleotides not matched to a gene: 6. The CDR3 runs to 15 residues. Germline lookup yields CDR1 KGHSH and CDR2 LQKENI. The covered CDR3 bases are TGTGCCAGCTCCCCGGGTAGCGGGACCTACAATGAG. This codes for CASSPGSGTYNE. The whole CDR3 sequence reads CASSPGSGTYNEQFF.

In regard to this clone: Read sequence stops 3 residues before the CDR3 end, and the germline J gene provides the missing end. The sample contains more than one DNA sequence encoding this CDR3. The rearrangement joins TRBV20-1 to TRBJ2-3, with 12 bases identical to TRBD2. Germline CDR1 DFQATT, CDR2 SNEGSKA (reference sequence). V lost 6 bases and J lost 4; bases outside the gene matches: 5. This CDR3 is 14 amino acids long. Partial CDR3 DNA: TGCAGTGCATCCACTAGCGGGAGGCCAGATACG. Protein sequence: CSASTSGRPDT. The CDR3, in full, reads CSASTSGRPDTQYF.

In regard to this clone: Coverage ceases 3 residues before the CDR3 finishes, and the germline J gene fills in the end. The chain is built from TRBV2 and TRBJ1-4; D is unclear. Trimming left V 3 bases short and J 6 bases short, with 8 bases between. Germline lookup yields CDR1 SNHLY and CDR2 FYNNEI. CDR3 length: 13 amino acids. CDR3 DNA (partial): TGTGCCAGCAGTGACAGGTTCGATGAAAAA. Translating gives CASSDRFDEK. The entire CDR3 protein reads CASSDRFDEKLFF.

As to this clone: The CDR3 end falls 3 residues outside the read, so it is completed with the germline J gene. V usage is TRBV19 and J usage is TRBJ2-2; 8 nucleotides agree with TRBD1. Trimming at V came to 5 bases and at J to 5 bases, leaving 10 bases not matched to a gene. CDR1 is LNHDA and CDR2 is SQIVND in the germline V gene (reference sequence). The CDR3 loop spans 16 amino acids. The sequenced CDR3 bases are TGTGCCAGTAGTGCCGGACAGGGCTGGGGGACCGGGGAG. This codes for CASSAGQGWGTGE. The whole CDR3 is CASSAGQGWGTGELFF.

Regarding this clone: The CDR3 extends 3 residues past the end of the read, so its final part is completed from the germline J gene. This sequence joins TRBV5-1 and TRBJ1-3; possible D gene TRBD1, 6 bases. V was shortened by 0 bases and J by 2 bases, with 12 bases between the two germline ends. The germline V gene encodes CDR1 SGHRS and CDR2 YFSETQ. There are 16 residues in the CDR3. The sequenced part of the CDR3 DNA is TGCGCCAGCAGCTTGGACAGCAGGGGAGCTGGAAACACC. It specifies CASSLDSRGAGNT. The full CDR3 sequence reads CASSLDSRGAGNTIYF.

Of note for this clone: Coverage ceases 3 residues before the CDR3 finishes, and the germline J gene fills in the end. The rearrangement joins TRBV10-2 to TRBJ2-5; D is possibly TRBD1 (6 bases). CDR3 length: 13 residues. Between the trimmed V and J ends, which lost 4 bases and 7 bases, there was a span of 13 bases. Germline V gene sequence: CDR1 WSHSY, CDR2 SAAADI. The sequenced CDR3 bases are TGCGCCAGCAGTGTCCGGACAGAAGGGACC. It is translated as CASSVRTEGT. The CDR3 in its entirety is CASSVRTEGTQYF.

The CDR3 spells CASSFRGLNYGYTF. Partial CDR3 DNA: TGTGCCAGCAGCTTCCGCGGCCTGAACTATGGC. The rearrangement links TRBV7-9 to TRBJ1-2; D call uncertain. The read falls 3 residues short of the CDR3 end, and the missing part is taken from the germline J gene. The V gene's germline CDR1 is SEHNR and CDR2 FQNEAQ (reference sequence). V was trimmed by 3 bases and J by 2 bases, leaving 10 bases between them. The CDR3 is 14 residues long.